One and the same sample provided the 5 T cell receptor beta chains below, sequenced in a study of T cells in Graves' hyperthyroidism and ophthalmopathy. Amplified TCR beta CDR3 regions came from RNA transcripts. The HTBI primer set drove a first-round RT-PCR of the TCR CDR3. TCRdb itself ran the multiplex PCR reads through MiXCR, one entry per CDR3 protein. The sample lists around 390,000 distinct CDR3 sequences, approximately 14% occurring once. Sequenced: blood. These receptors were collected from a woman aged 25 to 39 with Graves' ophthalmopathy.

The genes are TRBV24-1 and TRBJ2-5; D might be TRBD1 (6 bases). Germline V lookup: CDR1 KGHDR, CDR2 SFDVKD. The CDR3 contains 15 residues. V lost 3 bases and J 1 base, leaving 11 bases between the germline ends. CDR3 sequence: CATSDIRTAQETQYF. The CDR3 DNA sequence: TGTGCCACCAGTGATATTCGGACAGCCCAAGAGACCCAGTACTTC.

As concerns this clonotype: Since the CDR3 does not end with the conserved phenylalanine or tryptophan, this likely comes from a read error. The V gene is TRBV5-5, the J gene TRBJ2-3; D may be TRBD1 (6 bases). With 1 base removed from V and 3 bases from J, the gap between germline ends came to 9 bases. CDR3 size: 14 residues. Per germline, CDR1 SGHKS and CDR2 YYEKEE (reference sequence). In DNA, the CDR3 is TGTGCCAGCAGCTTGACAGGGAGTACAGATACGCAGTATTCT. Encoded protein: CASSLTGSTDTQYS.

This clonotype appeared once. A read error may explain this, as a much larger clone is one base away. The chain combines TRBV7-9 with TRBJ2-6; tentative D call: TRBD1 (6 bases). CDR1 is SEHNR, CDR2 FQNEAQ, per germline (reference sequence). The CDR3 totals 17 residues. CDR3 loop: CASSWGLTGSGVNVLTF. The CDR3 coding sequence is TGTGCCAGCAGCTGGGGGTTAACAGGGTCCGGGGTCAACGTCCTGACTTTC.

The rearrangement links TRBV28 to TRBJ1-3; D is undetermined. Germline V gene sequence: CDR1 MDHEN, CDR2 SYDVKM. V lost 5 bases, J lost 8 bases, and 16 bases lay in between. The CDR3 runs 14 residues. The CDR3: CASSPPIGLYTIYF. The CDR3 nucleotides are TGTGCCAGCAGTCCTCCCATCGGTTTATACACCATATATTTT.

This clonotype was detected many times. This chain links TRBV12-3 or TRBV12-4 with TRBJ2-3, with 14 bases fitting TRBD2. This CDR3 comprises 14 residues. Trimming removed 5 bases from V and 5 bases from J; junction bases left unmatched: 0. CDR3 sequence (DNA): TGTGCCAGCAGTGGACTAGCGGGGGGAGATACGCAGTATTTT. Translating it yields CASSGLAGGDTQYF.